This T cell receptor (beta chain) is from a study of shared clonotypes between healthy human individuals. The study, taken as a whole, reports: At large depth, rarefaction still showed sorted-subset sequencing to be incomplete. Sequencing depth was a factor that was expected to affect clonotype sharing among donors. For naive CD4 cells, 4% to 6% of clonotypes were shared across a handful of donors.

Partitioning of CD4+ cells yielded a CD45RA+ naive subset and a CD45RA-negative memory subset. The table came from immunoSEQ multiplex PCR; TCRdb's copy has only in-frame clones and leaves some out. The sample holds about 610,000 clones, around 97% seen once. Notes on this clone: What it recognizes is unknown.

Input material: naive CD4+ T cells sorted from blood. Subset: CD45RA+ positively selected. The clonotype originates from a woman under 40 in good health.

The CDR3 sequence is CASSHYPPEINYEQYF. The CDR3 nucleotides are TGTGCCAGCAGCCACTACCCTCCAGAAATAAACTACGAGCAGTACTTC. V and J are TRBV14 and TRBJ2-7, with D hard to call. The germline V gene has CDR1 SGHDN and CDR2 FVKESK. CDR3 length: 16 amino acids. The germline V and J ends were trimmed by 3 bases and 3 bases, with 18 bases remaining between them.